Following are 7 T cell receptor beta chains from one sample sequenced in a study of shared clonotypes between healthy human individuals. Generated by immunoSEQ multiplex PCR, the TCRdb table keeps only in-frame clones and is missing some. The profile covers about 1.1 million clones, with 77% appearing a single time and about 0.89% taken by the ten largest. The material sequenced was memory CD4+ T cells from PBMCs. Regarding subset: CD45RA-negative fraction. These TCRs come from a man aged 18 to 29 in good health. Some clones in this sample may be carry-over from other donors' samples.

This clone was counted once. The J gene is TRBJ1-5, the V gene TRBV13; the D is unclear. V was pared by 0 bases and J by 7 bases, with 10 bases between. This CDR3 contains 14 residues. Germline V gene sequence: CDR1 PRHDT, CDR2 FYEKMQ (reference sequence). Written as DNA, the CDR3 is TGTGCCAGCAGCTTAGGCCGTTCGGAACAGCCCCAGCATTTT. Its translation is CASSLGRSEQPQHF.

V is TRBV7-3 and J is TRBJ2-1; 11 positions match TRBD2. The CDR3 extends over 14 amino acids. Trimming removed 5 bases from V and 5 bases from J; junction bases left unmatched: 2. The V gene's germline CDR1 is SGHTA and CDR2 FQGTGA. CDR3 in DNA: TGTGCCAGCAGCCGACTAGCGGGACACAATGAGCAGTTCTTC. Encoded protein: CASSRLAGHNEQFF.

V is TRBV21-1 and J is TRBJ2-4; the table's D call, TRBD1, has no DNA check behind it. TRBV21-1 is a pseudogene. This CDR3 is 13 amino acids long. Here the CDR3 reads CASSNPPGNIQYF. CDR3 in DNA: TGTGCCAGCAGCAACCCGCCAGGTAACATTCAGTACTTC.

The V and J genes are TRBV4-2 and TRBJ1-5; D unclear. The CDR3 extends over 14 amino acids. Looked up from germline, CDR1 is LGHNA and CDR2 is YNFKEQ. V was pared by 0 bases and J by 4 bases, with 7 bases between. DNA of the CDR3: TGTGCCAGCAGCCAAGATGACGGAAATCAGCCCCAGCATTTT. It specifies CASSQDDGNQPQHF.

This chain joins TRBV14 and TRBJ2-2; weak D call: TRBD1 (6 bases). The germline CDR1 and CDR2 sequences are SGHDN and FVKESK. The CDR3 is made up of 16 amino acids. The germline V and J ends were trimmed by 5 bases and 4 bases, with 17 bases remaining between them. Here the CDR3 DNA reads TGTGCCAGCAGCAAGCTAGGGTCAGGGGTCACCGGGGAGCTGTTTTTT. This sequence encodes CASSKLGSGVTGELFF.

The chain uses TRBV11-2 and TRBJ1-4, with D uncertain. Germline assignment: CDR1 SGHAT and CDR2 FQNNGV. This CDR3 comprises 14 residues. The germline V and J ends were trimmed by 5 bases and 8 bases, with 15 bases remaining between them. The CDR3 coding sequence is TGTGCCAGCAGCCCCGAGGCGCCCCGCGAAAAACTGTTTTTT. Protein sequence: CASSPEAPREKLFF.

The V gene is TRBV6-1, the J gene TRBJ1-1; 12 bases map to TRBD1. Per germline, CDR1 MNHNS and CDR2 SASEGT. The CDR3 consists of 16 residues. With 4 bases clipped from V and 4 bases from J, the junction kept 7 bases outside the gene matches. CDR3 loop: CASSGWGQGASTEAFF. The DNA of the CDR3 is TGTGCCAGCAGTGGTTGGGGACAGGGGGCGAGCACTGAAGCTTTCTTT.